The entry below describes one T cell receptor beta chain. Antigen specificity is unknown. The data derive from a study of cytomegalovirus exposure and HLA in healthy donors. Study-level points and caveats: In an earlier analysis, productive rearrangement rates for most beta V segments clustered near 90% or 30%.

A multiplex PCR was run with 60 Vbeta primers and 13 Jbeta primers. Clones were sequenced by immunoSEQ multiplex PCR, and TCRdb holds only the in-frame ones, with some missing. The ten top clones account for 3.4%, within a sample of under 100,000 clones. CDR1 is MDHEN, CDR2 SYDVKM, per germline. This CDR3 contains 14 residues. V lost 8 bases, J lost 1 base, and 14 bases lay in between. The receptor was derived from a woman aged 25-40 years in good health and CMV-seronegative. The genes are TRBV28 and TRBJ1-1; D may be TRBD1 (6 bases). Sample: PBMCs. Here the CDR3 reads CASGPGRGNTEAFF. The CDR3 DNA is TGTGCCAGCGGGCCGGGCAGGGGGAACACTGAAGCTTTCTTT.